The following is a T cell receptor (beta chain) sequence with its context. Here immunoSEQ multiplex PCR was the method, and the copy in TCRdb shows in-frame clones only, minus some. This table holds 70,000 or so clones, approximately 80% found once. This specimen belongs to a study of OX40 agonist ivuxolimab in advanced cancers. V was shortened by 2 bases and J by 4 bases, with 7 bases between the two germline ends. The germline V gene encodes CDR1 KGHSH and CDR2 LQKENI. This CDR3 contains 13 residues. Sequencing used CD4+ or CD8+ T cells sorted from blood, obtained in a trial of the OX40 agonist ivuxolimab. The V call is TRBV18, the J call TRBJ2-3; D gene uncertain. This TCR derives from an adult with an advanced solid tumor such as melanoma, head and neck, liver or kidney cancer. The CDR3 protein is CASSPSLSDTQYF. The CDR3 nucleotides are TGTGCCAGCTCACCAAGTTTATCAGATACGCAGTATTTT. Full variable domain (rest looked up from reference TRBV18 and TRBJ2-3): NAGVMQNPRHLVRRRGQEARLRCSPMKGHSHVYWYRQLPEEGLKFMVYLQKENIIDESGMPKERFSAEFPKEGPSILRIQQVVRGDSAAYFCASSPSLSDTQYFGPGTRLTVL.